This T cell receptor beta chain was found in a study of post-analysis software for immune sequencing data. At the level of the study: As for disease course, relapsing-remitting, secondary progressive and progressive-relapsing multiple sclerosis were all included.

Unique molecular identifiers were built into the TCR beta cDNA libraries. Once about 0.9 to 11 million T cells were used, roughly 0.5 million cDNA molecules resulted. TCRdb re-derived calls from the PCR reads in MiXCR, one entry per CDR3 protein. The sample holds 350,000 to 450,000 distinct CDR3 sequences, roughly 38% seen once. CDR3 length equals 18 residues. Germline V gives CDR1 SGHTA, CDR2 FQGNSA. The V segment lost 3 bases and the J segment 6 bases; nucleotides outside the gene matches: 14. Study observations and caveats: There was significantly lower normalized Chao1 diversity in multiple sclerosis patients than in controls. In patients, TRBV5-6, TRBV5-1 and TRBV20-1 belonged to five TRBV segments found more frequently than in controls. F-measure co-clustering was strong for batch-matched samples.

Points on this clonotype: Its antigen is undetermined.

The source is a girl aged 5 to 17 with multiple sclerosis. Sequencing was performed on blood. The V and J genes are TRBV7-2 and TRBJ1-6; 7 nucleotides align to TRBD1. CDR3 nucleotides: TGTGCCAGCAGCTTTCCTGTTTCCGGGACAGCCTTTAATTCACCCCTCCACTTT. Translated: CASSFPVSGTAFNSPLHF.